This T cell receptor beta chain was recovered during a study of regulatory T cells in long-lasting Graves disease. Libraries of TCR beta came from iRepertoire HTBI primers plus Arm-PCR of CDR3 regions. MiXCR, applied by TCRdb to the multiplex PCR reads, yields one record per CDR3 protein. The sample contains just over 600,000 distinct CDR3 sequences, 16% of which appear only once. This clonotype has only a few counts. Its antigen is still unknown. The study, taken as a whole, reports: Study was limited to peripheral blood, excluding thyroid tissue.

Stated time point: newly diagnosed GD, antithyroid drugs for less than 3 months. Generation of the TCR library employed RNA extracted from PBMCs. These data also featured in a second study, about T cells in Graves' hyperthyroidism and ophthalmopathy. This second report adds: Together with thyroid ultrasound, orbital computed tomography, serum thyroxine and TRAb, clinical symptoms were used for diagnoses. Using the HTBI primer set, a first-round RT-PCR was run on the TCR CDR3.

This TCR was recovered from a woman in her thirties with Graves disease. This material consisted of peripheral blood mononuclear cells (PBMCs), taken at new diagnosis, from a patient treated with antithyroid drugs.

This CDR3 is CSVVEGSGGQETQYF. DNA for the CDR3: TGCAGCGTTGTGGAGGGTAGCGGGGGTCAAGAGACCCAGTACTTC. The chain carries TRBV29-1 and TRBJ2-5; 9 bases line up with TRBD2. Germline lookup yields CDR1 SQVTM and CDR2 ANQGSEA. This CDR3 region has 15 residues. Losses at the gene ends were 4 bases for V and 2 bases for J; bases not matched to a gene: 8.